The TCR beta chain under discussion was sequenced for a study of cytomegalovirus exposure and HLA in healthy donors. The study ran its PCR with 60 Vbeta and 13 Jbeta primers. Original analysis: Later, an analysis found about 83 million unique TCR beta chains, and 8.5 million to 12 million of these were shared. Assay used: immunoSEQ multiplex PCR; TCRdb lists only in-frame clones, some missing. That table gives V, J and clone size, and the DNA gave D and trimming. This sample's table has 100,000 to 150,000 clones. Study observations and caveats: A few chains linked to CMV were shown in vitro to be specific for CMV antigens. Associated with cytomegalovirus, according to the listing, were 170 or so TCR beta chains.

Comment on this clone: Antigen: not known.

Material for sequencing was PBMCs. This sequence was found in a man in his forties in good health and CMV-seronegative.

Written as DNA, the CDR3 is TGTGCCAGCAGCCAAGTTGGGGGACTAGCGGGAGTAAACTCCTACAATGAGCAGTTCTTC. Protein product: CASSQVGGLAGVNSYNEQFF. The chain uses TRBV4-2 and TRBJ2-1; the match to TRBD2 covers 14 bases. With 1 base clipped from V and 0 bases from J, the junction kept 8 bases outside the gene matches. Per the germline V gene, CDR1 is LGHNA and CDR2 is YNFKEQ. This CDR3 is 20 amino acids long.